This T cell receptor beta chain stems from a study of cytomegalovirus exposure and HLA in healthy donors. The PCR used 60 Vbeta and 13 Jbeta primers. The data were produced by immunoSEQ multiplex PCR, yet TCRdb's version contains in-frame clones alone and is incomplete. The sample holds roughly 120,000 clones, 70% to 85% seen once. This receptor was identified in a woman between 50 and 59 years old in good health and CMV-seropositive. Sequencing was performed on PBMCs.

The CDR3 DNA follows: TGTGCCAGCAGCTCGACAGGAGCCTACGAGCAGTACTTC. This sequence encodes CASSSTGAYEQYF. The V gene is TRBV7-9, the J gene TRBJ2-7, with D maybe TRBD1 (6 bases). Germline lookup yields CDR1 SEHNR and CDR2 FQNEAQ (reference sequence). V lost 4 bases and J lost 2, with 9 bases in between. The CDR3 length is 13 residues.